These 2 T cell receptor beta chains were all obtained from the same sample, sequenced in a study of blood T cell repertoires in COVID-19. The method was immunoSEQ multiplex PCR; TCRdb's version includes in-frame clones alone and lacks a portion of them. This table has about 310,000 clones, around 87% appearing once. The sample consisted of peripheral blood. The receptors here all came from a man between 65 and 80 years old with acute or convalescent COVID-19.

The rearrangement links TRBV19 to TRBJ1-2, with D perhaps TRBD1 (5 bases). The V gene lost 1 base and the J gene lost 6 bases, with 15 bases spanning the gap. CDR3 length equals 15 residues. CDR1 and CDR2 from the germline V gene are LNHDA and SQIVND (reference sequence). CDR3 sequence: CASSIALDRIDGYTF. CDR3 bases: TGTGCCAGTAGTATAGCCCTCGACAGAATCGATGGCTACACCTTC.

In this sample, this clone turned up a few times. The CDR3, as DNA: TGTGCCAGCAGCTTGAGGGGCCAGGGGGCTTTGGATACGCAGTATTTT. Protein sequence: CASSLRGQGALDTQYF. This chain joins TRBV7-2 and TRBJ2-3; 8 nucleotides align to TRBD1. There are 16 residues in the CDR3. The germline V gene has CDR1 SGHTA and CDR2 FQGNSA. V shed 3 bases, J shed 6 bases, and the junction held 11 bases outside the gene matches.